The clone carrying this TCR beta chain has ten or more counts. These data belong to a study of Graves' ophthalmopathy and Graves' hyperthyroidism. Amplified TCR beta CDR3 regions were obtained using RNA transcripts as template. After a first-round RT-PCR with HTBI primers, a second-round multiplex PCR was run. TCRdb reanalysed the multiplex PCR reads using MiXCR and keeps one entry per CDR3 protein. The sample lists about 340,000 distinct CDR3 sequences, roughly a sixth seen once, with about 12% in the top ten. Germline CDR1 is SGHRS and CDR2 is YFSETQ. V shed 0 bases and J 8 bases; nucleotides not matched to a gene: 2. The CDR3 consists of 12 residues.

Sequenced material: peripheral blood. J is TRBJ2-7 and V is TRBV5-1; 7 bases align to TRBD2. The source is an adult man with Graves' ophthalmopathy. As DNA, the CDR3 is TGCGCCAGCAGCTTGGGAGCGGGGAAGCAGTACTTC. As protein: CASSLGAGKQYF.